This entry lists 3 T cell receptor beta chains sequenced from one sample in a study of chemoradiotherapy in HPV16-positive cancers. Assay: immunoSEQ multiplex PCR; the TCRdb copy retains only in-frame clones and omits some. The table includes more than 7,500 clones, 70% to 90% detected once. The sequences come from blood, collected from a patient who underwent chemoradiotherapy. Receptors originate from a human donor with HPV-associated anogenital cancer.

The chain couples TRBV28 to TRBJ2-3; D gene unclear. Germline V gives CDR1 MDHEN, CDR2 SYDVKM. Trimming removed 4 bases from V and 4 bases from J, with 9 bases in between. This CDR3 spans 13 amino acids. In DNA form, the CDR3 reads TGTGCCAGCAGTTCGTCCTATCCAGATACGCAGTATTTT. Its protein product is CASSSSYPDTQYF.

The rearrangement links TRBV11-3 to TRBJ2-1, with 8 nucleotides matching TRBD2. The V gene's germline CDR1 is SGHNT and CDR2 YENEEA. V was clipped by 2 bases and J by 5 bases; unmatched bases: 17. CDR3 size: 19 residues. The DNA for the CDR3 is TGTGCCAGCAGCTTATTGGGACTAGGCCAAATGCAGAAACACAATGAGCAGTTCTTC. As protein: CASSLLGLGQMQKHNEQFF. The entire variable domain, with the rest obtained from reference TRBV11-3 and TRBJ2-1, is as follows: EAGVVQSPRYKIIEKKQPVAFWCNPISGHNTLYWYLQNLGQGPELLIRYENEEAVDDSQLPKDRFSAERLKGVDSTLKIQPAELGDSAVYLCASSLLGLGQMQKHNEQFFGPGTRLTVL.

CDR3 sequence (DNA): TGTGCCAGCAGTAAGGCATTCCGAAGGGGTAAGGGGACTGAAGCTTTCTTT. As protein: CASSKAFRRGKGTEAFF. V is TRBV27 and J is TRBJ1-1; D is perhaps TRBD1 (5 bases). The CDR3 sequence is 17 residues long. The ends were cut back, 5 bases at V and 5 bases at J, with 24 bases in the middle. Per the germline V gene, CDR1 is MNHEY and CDR2 is SMNVEV (reference sequence).